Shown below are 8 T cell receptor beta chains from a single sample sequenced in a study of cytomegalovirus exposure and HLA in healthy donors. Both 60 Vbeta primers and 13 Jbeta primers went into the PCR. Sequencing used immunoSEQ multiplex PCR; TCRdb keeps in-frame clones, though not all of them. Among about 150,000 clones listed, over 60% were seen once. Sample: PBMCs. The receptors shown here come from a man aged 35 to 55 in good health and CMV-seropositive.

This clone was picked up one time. Here the CDR3 reads CASMGRANTEAFF. In nucleotides, the CDR3 is TGTGCCAGCATGGGCAGGGCCAACACTGAAGCTTTCTTT. The genes are TRBV6-1 and TRBJ1-1, with a weak D call TRBD1 (5 bases). V lost 7 bases, J lost 2 bases, and 11 bases lay in between. The CDR3 loop spans 13 amino acids. Per germline, CDR1 MNHNS and CDR2 SASEGT.

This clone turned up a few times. The CDR3 protein is CASSLVRGGAEGYTF. In DNA form, the CDR3 reads TGTGCCAGCAGCTTAGTCCGGGGGGGGGCTGAGGGCTACACCTTC. This rearrangement joins TRBV7-2 to TRBJ1-2, with TRBD1 as a possible D gene (6 bases). V was shortened by 1 base and J by 8 bases, with 17 bases between the two germline ends. The CDR3 is 15 amino acids. The germline CDR1 and CDR2 sequences are SGHTA and FQGNSA.

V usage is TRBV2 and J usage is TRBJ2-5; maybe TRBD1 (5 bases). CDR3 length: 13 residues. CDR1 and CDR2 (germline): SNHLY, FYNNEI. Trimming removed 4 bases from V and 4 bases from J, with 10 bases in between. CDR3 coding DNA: TGTGCCAGCAGTGTGGGGCAGGTAGAGACCCAGTACTTC. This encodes CASSVGQVETQYF. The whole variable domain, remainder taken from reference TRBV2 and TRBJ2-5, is EPEVTQTPSHQVTQMGQEVILRCVPISNHLYFYWYRQILGQKVEFLVSFYNNEISEKSEIFDDQFSVERPDGSNFTLKIRSTKLEDSAMYFCASSVGQVETQYFGPGTRLLVL.

The CDR3 loop is CASSLRAGLLSYEQYF. Here the CDR3 DNA reads TGTGCCAGCAGCTTACGGGCGGGCCTACTCTCCTACGAGCAGTACTTC. The rearrangement joins TRBV11-2 to TRBJ2-7, with D possibly TRBD2 on 5 matching bases. The CDR3 is 16 residues long. Trimming removed 2 bases at V and 0 bases at J, with 14 bases between. CDR1 is SGHAT, CDR2 FQNNGV, per germline.

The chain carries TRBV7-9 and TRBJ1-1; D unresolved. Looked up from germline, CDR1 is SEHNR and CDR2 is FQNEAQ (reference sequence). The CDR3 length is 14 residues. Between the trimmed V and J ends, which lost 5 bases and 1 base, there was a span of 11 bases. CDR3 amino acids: CASSTPSKNTEAFF. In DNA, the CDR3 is TGTGCCAGCAGCACGCCGAGTAAGAACACTGAAGCTTTCTTT.

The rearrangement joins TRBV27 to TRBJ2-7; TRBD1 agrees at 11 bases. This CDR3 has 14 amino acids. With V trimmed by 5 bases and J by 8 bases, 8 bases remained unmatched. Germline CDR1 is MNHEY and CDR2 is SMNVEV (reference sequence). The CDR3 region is CASSPGQGAYKQYF. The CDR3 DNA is TGTGCCAGCAGTCCCGGACAGGGGGCGTATAAGCAGTACTTC.

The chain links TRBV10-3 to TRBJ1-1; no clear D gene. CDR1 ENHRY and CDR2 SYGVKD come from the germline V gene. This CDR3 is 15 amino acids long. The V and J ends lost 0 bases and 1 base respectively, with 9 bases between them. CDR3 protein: CAISESGRENTEAFF. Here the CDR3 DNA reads TGTGCCATCAGTGAGTCAGGGCGGGAGAACACTGAAGCTTTCTTT.

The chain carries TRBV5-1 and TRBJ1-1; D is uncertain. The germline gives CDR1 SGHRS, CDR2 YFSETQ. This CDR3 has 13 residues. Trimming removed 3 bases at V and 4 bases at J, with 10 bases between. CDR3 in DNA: TGCGCCAGCAGCTGGGAGGGTAGCACTGAAGCTTTCTTT. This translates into CASSWEGSTEAFF.